The rows below give T cell receptor beta chains drawn from one sample of a study of blood T cell repertoires in COVID-19. Produced via immunoSEQ multiplex PCR; TCRdb's table is partial and in-frame only. The sample includes 140,000 to 150,000 clones, 75% to 90% of them seen just once. Sequences were obtained from peripheral blood. Source of these receptors: a woman in her sixties or seventies with active COVID-19. Both conserved end residues are part of each CDR3. Fields, in order: CDR3 DNA, CDR3 protein, J gene, D gene, clone size, V gene. The D gene is left open where the match is weak. Clone sizes are given selectively: once, few, many, or a class where the clone is expanded.

CDR3 DNA: TGTGCCACCTACAGGTTTGACTATGGCTACACCTTC
CDR3 protein: CATYRFDYGYTF
J gene: TRBJ1-2
D gene: .
clone size: once
V gene: TRBV19

CDR3 DNA: TGTGCCAGCAGTGCAAGACTAGCGGGAGTTGGAAATGAGCAGTTCTTC
CDR3 protein: CASSARLAGVGNEQFF
J gene: TRBJ2-1
D gene: TRBD2
clone size: once
V gene: TRBV2

CDR3 DNA: TGTGCCAGCAGTTTTAATGAGCTAGCGGGGGGGAATGAGCAGTTCTTC
CDR3 protein: CASSFNELAGGNEQFF
J gene: TRBJ2-1
D gene: TRBD2
clone size: .
V gene: TRBV28

CDR3 DNA: TGCGCCAGCAGTTCGGGACTAGATGAGCAGTTCTTC
CDR3 protein: CASSSGLDEQFF
J gene: TRBJ2-1
D gene: TRBD2
clone size: .
V gene: TRBV10-1

CDR3 DNA: TGTGCCAGCAGCAGTAGTGGCGGGAGGTCTGATACGCAGTATTTT
CDR3 protein: CASSSSGGRSDTQYF
J gene: TRBJ2-3
D gene: TRBD2
clone size: .
V gene: TRBV7-2

CDR3 DNA: TGTGCCAGTAGCCGACTAGCGGGGTACCAAGAGACCCAGTACTTC
CDR3 protein: CASSRLAGYQETQYF
J gene: TRBJ2-5
D gene: TRBD2
clone size: .
V gene: TRBV19

CDR3 DNA: TGTGCCAGCAGTGGTTCGAGCCTCTATAATTCACCCCTCCACTTT
CDR3 protein: CASSGSSLYNSPLHF
J gene: TRBJ1-6
D gene: .
clone size: .
V gene: TRBV27

CDR3 DNA: TGTGCCAGCACCCTAGGGGCACGGGGCTACACCTTC
CDR3 protein: CASTLGARGYTF
J gene: TRBJ1-2
D gene: .
clone size: .
V gene: TRBV28

CDR3 DNA: TGTGCCACCAGCAGAGATTACGGGAATTCACCCCTCCACTTT
CDR3 protein: CATSRDYGNSPLHF
J gene: TRBJ1-6
D gene: .
clone size: .
V gene: TRBV15

CDR3 DNA: TGCGCCAGCAGCTCGCAGGGCGCGGGAGTCTACAATGAGCAGTTCTTC
CDR3 protein: CASSSQGAGVYNEQFF
J gene: TRBJ2-1
D gene: TRBD2
clone size: .
V gene: TRBV5-1

CDR3 DNA: TGCGCCAGCAGCTTGGAGGGCCAGGGCCAAGAGACCCAGTACTTC
CDR3 protein: CASSLEGQGQETQYF
J gene: TRBJ2-5
D gene: .
clone size: .
V gene: TRBV5-1

CDR3 DNA: TGTGCCAGCAGCTCACAGGTCACCTACGAGCAGTACTTC
CDR3 protein: CASSSQVTYEQYF
J gene: TRBJ2-7
D gene: .
clone size: .
V gene: TRBV5-6

CDR3 DNA: TGTGCCAGCAGCTTAGCACAGGGTAGGAATGGCTACACCTTC
CDR3 protein: CASSLAQGRNGYTF
J gene: TRBJ1-2
D gene: .
clone size: .
V gene: TRBV7-2

CDR3 DNA: TGTGCCAGCAGCTCCCGCCCGGGGGGGGACTCAGGGTACAATGAGCAGTTCTTC
CDR3 protein: CASSSRPGGDSGYNEQFF
J gene: TRBJ2-1
D gene: TRBD2
clone size: .
V gene: TRBV7-3

CDR3 DNA: TGTGCCGGCAGTTACCTGGGGGGTAATCAGCCCCAGCATTTT
CDR3 protein: CAGSYLGGNQPQHF
J gene: TRBJ1-5
D gene: .
clone size: .
V gene: TRBV6-2/TRBV6-3

CDR3 DNA: TGTGCCACCAGTGATTTGCAAGGACTCCCACTGTTCTTC
CDR3 protein: CATSDLQGLPLFF
J gene: TRBJ2-1
D gene: .
clone size: .
V gene: TRBV24-1

CDR3 DNA: TGTGCCAGCAGTCCACAGGGTCCAGATACGCAGTATTTT
CDR3 protein: CASSPQGPDTQYF
J gene: TRBJ2-3
D gene: .
clone size: .
V gene: TRBV7-2